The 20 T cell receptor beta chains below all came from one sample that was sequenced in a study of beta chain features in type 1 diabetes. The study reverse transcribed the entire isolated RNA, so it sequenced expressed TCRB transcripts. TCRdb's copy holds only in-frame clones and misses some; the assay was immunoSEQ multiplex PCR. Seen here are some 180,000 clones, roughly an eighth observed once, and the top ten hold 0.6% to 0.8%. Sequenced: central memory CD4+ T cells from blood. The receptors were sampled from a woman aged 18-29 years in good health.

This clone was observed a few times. The CDR3 sequence is CSAQDAQETQYF. CDR3 nucleotides: TGCAGCGCTCAAGACGCGCAAGAGACCCAGTACTTC. This chain connects TRBV29-1 to TRBJ2-5; no clear D gene. Germline CDR1 SQVTM, CDR2 ANQGSEA. V dropped 7 bases and J dropped 2 bases, with 11 bases sitting between them. This CDR3 spans 12 amino acids.

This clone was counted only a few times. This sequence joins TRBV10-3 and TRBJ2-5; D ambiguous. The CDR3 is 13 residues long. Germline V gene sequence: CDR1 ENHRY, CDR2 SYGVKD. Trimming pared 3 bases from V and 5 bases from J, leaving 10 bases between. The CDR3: CAISDRPGETQYF. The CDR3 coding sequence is TGTGCCATCAGTGACCGGCCCGGGGAGACCCAGTACTTC.

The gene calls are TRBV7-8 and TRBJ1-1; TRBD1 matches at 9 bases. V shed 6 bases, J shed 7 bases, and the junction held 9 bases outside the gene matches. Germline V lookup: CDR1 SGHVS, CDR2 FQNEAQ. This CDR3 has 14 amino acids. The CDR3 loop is CASSLRDRAFEAFF. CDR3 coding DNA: TGTGCCAGCAGTCTACGGGACAGGGCTTTTGAAGCTTTCTTT. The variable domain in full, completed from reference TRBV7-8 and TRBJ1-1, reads GAGVSQSPRYKVAKRGQDVALRCDPISGHVSLFWYQQALGQGPEFLTYFQNEAQLDKSGLPSDRFFAERPEGSVSTLKIQRTQQEDSAVYLCASSLRDRAFEAFFGQGTRLTVV.

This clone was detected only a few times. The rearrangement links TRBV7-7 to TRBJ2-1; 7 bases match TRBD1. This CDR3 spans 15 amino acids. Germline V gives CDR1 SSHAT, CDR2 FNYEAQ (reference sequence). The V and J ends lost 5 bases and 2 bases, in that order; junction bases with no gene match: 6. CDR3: CASSKQGSPYNEQFF. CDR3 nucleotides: TGTGCCAGCAGCAAACAGGGGTCCCCCTACAATGAGCAGTTCTTC. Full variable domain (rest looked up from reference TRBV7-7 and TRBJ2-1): GAGVSQSPRYKVTKRGQDVTLRCDPISSHATLYWYQQALGQGPEFLTYFNYEAQPDKSGLPSDRFSAERPEGSISTLTIQRTEQRDSAMYRCASSKQGSPYNEQFFGPGTRLTVL.

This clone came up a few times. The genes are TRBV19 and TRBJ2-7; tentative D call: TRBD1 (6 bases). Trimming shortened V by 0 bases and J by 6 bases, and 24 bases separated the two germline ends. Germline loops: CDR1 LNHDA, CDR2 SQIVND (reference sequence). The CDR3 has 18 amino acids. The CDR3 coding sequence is TGTGCCAGTAGTATAGAAAGTTCGGGGACATCTGGTTCTCGCGAGCAGTACTTC. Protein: CASSIESSGTSGSREQYF.

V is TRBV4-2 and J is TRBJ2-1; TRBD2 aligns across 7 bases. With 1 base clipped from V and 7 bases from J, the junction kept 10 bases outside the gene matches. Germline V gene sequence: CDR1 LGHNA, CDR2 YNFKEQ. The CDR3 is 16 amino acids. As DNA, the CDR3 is TGTGCCAGCAGCCAAGTTTTGGCGGGAGTCCAGAATGAGCAGTTCTTC. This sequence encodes CASSQVLAGVQNEQFF.

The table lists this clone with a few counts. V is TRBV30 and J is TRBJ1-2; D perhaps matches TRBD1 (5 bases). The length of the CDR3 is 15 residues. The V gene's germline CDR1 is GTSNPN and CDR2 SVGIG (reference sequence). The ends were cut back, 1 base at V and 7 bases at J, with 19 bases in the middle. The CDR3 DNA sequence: TGTGCCTGGAGTGGACGGGACCCGGAGGGTTTTGGCTACACCTTC. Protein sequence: CAWSGRDPEGFGYTF.

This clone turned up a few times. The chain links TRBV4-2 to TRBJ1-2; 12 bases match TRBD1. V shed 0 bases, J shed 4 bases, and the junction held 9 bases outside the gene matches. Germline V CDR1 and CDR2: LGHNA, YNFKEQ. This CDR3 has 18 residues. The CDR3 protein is CASSQEKRDRGRGYGYTF. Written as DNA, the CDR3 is TGTGCCAGCAGCCAAGAGAAACGGGACAGGGGGCGCGGCTATGGCTACACCTTC.

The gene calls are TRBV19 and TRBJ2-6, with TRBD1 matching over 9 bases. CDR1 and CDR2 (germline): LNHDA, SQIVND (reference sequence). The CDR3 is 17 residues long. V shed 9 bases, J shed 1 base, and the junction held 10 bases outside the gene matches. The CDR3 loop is CASLTGGVESGANVLTF. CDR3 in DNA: TGTGCCAGCCTTACAGGGGGCGTTGAATCTGGGGCCAACGTCCTGACTTTC.

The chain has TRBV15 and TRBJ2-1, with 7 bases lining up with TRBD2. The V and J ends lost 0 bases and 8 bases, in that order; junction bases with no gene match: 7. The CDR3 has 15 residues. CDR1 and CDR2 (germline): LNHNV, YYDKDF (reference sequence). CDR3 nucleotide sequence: TGTGCCACCAGCAGAGACCCTAGCGGCGGCGATGAGCAGTTCTTC. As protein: CATSRDPSGGDEQFF.

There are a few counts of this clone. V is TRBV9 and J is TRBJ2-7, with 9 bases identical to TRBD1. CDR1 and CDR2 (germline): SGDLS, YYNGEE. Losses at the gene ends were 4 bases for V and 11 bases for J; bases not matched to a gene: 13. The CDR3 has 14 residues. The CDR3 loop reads CASSPEGQGIRKYF. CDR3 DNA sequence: TGTGCCAGCAGCCCCGAGGGACAGGGAATTAGGAAGTACTTC.

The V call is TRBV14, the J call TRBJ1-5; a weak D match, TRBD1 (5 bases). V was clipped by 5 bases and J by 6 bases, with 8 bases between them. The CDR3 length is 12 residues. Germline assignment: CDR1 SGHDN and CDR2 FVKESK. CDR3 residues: CASSAGFQPQHF. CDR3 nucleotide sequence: TGTGCCAGCAGCGCAGGGTTTCAGCCCCAGCATTTT.

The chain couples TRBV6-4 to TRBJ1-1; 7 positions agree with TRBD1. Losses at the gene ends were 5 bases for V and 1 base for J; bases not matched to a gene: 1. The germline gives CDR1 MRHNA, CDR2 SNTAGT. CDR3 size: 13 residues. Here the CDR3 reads CASSRTGNTEAFF. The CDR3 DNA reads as TGTGCCAGCAGTAGGACAGGGAACACTGAAGCTTTCTTT.

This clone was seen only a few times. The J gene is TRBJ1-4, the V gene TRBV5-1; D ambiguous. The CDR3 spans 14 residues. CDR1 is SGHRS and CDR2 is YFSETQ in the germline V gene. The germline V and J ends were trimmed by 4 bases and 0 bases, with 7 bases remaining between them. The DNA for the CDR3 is TGCGCCAGCAGCCGAGGTGCAACTAATGAAAAACTGTTTTTT. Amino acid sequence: CASSRGATNEKLFF.

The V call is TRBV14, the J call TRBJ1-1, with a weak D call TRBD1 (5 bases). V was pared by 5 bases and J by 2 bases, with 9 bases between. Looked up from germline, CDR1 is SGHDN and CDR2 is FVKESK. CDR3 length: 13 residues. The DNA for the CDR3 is TGTGCCAGCAGCGCGGGGCTAAACACTGAAGCTTTCTTT. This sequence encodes CASSAGLNTEAFF.

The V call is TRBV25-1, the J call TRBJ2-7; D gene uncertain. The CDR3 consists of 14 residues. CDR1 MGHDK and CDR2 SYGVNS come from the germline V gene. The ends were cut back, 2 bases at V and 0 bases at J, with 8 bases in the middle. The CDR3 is CASSEHGSSYEQYF. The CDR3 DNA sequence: TGTGCCAGCAGTGAACACGGTAGCTCCTACGAGCAGTACTTC.

This chain's CDR3 is CASTSPGGTYGYTF. In DNA, the CDR3 is TGTGCCAGCACTTCACCGGGGGGGACCTATGGCTACACCTTC. The chain is built from TRBV6-5 and TRBJ1-2; a possible D gene is TRBD1 (5 bases). Germline lookup yields CDR1 MNHEY and CDR2 SVGAGI. CDR3 size: 14 residues. Trimming pared 7 bases from V and 4 bases from J, leaving 16 bases between.

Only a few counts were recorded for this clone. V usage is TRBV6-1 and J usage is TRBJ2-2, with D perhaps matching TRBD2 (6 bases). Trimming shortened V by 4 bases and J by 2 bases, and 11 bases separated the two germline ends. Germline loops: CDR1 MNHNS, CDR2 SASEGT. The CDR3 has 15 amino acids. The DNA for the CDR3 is TGTGCCAGCAGTGGGGGACTTACCAACACCGGGGAGCTGTTTTTT. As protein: CASSGGLTNTGELFF.

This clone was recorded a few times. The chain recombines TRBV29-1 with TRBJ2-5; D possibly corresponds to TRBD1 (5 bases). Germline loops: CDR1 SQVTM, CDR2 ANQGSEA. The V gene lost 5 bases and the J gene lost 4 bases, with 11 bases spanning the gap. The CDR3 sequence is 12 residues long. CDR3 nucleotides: TGCAGCGTTAGTATGGGGCGAGAGACCCAGTACTTC. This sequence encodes CSVSMGRETQYF. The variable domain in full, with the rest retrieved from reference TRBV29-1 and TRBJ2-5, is SAVISQKPSRDICQRGTSLTIQCQVDSQVTMMFWYRQQPGQSLTLIATANQGSEATYESGFVIDKFPISRPNLTFSTLTVSNMSPEDSSIYLCSVSMGRETQYFGPGTRLLVL.

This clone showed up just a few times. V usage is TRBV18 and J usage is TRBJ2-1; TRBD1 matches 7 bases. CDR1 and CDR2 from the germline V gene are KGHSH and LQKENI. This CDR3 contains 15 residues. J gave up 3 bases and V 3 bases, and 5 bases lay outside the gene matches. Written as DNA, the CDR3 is TGTGCCAGCTCACCCCCAGGGGGTCTCTACAATGAGCAGTTCTTC. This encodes CASSPPGGLYNEQFF.